The rows below give T cell receptor beta chains drawn from one sample of a study of T cell responses to AZD1222 COVID-19 vaccine. Generated by immunoSEQ multiplex PCR, the TCRdb table keeps only in-frame clones and is missing some. The sample lists 150,000 to 200,000 clones; just over 90% were seen once. The specimen comprised peripheral blood, sampled 28 days after the second dose of the MenACWY control vaccine. These receptors were taken from an adult who received the MenACWY meningococcal vaccine as a control. CDR3s include the opening cysteine and the closing phenylalanine or tryptophan. The D gene is left open where the match is weak. Clone size is given for some rows only: seen once, a few or many times, or a class if the clone is expanded.

14	NA	TRBJ2-2	TRBV19	once	CASSIIRNTGELFF	TGTGCCAGTAGTATTATCCGGAACACCGGGGAGCTGTTTTTT
19	TRBD1	TRBJ1-2	TRBV7-2	once	CASSLLNPGTGGANYGYTF	TGTGCCAGCAGCTTATTAAACCCCGGGACAGGGGGAGCTAACTATGGCTACACCTTC
13	NA	TRBJ1-1	TRBV11-1	NA	CASSLDLGSEAFF	TGTGCCAGCAGCTTAGATTTGGGCAGTGAAGCTTTCTTT
14	NA	TRBJ2-4	TRBV19	once	CASSIDREGPHQYF	TGTGCCAGTAGTATCGACAGGGAGGGTCCCCATCAGTACTTC
13	NA	TRBJ2-1	TRBV29-1	NA	CSVGALKVGEQFF	TGCAGCGTGGGCGCCCTCAAGGTGGGTGAGCAGTTCTTC
15	TRBD1	TRBJ1-1	TRBV19	NA	CASTEIGQANTEAFF	TGTGCCAGTACCGAAATTGGACAGGCGAACACTGAAGCTTTCTTT
14	NA	TRBJ2-7	TRBV7-9	NA	CASRAGTPSYEQYF	TGTGCCAGCAGGGCCGGGACACCTTCCTACGAGCAGTACTTC
14	NA	TRBJ2-2	TRBV29-1	NA	CSAPGPANTGELFF	TGCAGCGCTCCGGGACCGGCGAACACCGGGGAGCTGTTTTTT
15	NA	TRBJ2-7	TRBV7-2	NA	CASGMSGLKGYEQYF	TGTGCCAGCGGAATGAGCGGGCTGAAAGGCTACGAGCAGTACTTC
13	TRBD1	TRBJ1-1	TRBV2	NA	CASSPGTALTAFF	TGTGCCAGCAGTCCCGGGACAGCCCTGACTGCTTTCTTT